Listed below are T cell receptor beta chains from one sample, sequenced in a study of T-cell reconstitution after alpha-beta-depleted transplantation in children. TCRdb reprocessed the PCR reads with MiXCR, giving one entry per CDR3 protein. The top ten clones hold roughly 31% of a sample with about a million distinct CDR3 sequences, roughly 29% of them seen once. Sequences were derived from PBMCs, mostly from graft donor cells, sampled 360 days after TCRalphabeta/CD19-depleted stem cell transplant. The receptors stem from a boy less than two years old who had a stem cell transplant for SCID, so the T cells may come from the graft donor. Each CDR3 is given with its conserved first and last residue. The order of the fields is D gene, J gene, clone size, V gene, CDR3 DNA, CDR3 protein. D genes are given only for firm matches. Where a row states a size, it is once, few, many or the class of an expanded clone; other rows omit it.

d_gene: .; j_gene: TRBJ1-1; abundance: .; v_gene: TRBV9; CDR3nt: TGTGCCAGCAGCGTAGGGGTGGCTATGAACACTGAAGCTTTCTTT; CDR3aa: CASSVGVAMNTEAFF
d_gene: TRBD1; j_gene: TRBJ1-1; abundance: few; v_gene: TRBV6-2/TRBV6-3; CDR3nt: TGTGCCAGCAGGCGGACAGGTTTCCTGAACACTGAAGCTTTCTTT; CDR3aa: CASRRTGFLNTEAFF
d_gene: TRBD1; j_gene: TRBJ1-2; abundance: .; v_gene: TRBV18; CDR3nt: TGTGCCAGCTCACCACGGGACAGCCTCACCTATGGCTACACCTTC; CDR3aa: CASSPRDSLTYGYTF
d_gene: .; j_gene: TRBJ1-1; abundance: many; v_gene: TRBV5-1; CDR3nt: TGCGCCAGCAGTTACAGCGAATGGGACACTGAAGCTTTCTTT; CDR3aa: CASSYSEWDTEAFF
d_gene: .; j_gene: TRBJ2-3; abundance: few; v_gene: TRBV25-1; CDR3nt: TGTGCCAGCAGTGACTTCTGGGGTCCCCGCACAGATACGCAGTATTTT; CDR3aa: CASSDFWGPRTDTQYF
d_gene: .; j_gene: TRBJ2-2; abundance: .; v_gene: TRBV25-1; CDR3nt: TGTGCCAGCAGTGAACAGGGTTGGCCCGGGGAGCTGTTTTTT; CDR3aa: CASSEQGWPGELFF
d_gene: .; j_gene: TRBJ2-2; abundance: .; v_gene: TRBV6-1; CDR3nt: TGTGCCAGCAGAAGGGGGGGGCGGAACACCGGGGAGCTGTTTTTT; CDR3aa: CASRRGGRNTGELFF
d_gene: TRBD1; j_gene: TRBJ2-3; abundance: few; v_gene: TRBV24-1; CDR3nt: TGTGCCACCAGTGATTTTGGGGACAGGGGGACAGATACGCAGTATTTT; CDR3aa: CATSDFGDRGTDTQYF
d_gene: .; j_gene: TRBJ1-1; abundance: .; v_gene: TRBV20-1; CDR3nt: TGCAGTGCGGCGGGGGACACTGAAGCTTTCTTT; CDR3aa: CSAAGDTEAFF
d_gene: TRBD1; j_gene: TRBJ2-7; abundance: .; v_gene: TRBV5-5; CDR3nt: TGTGCCAGCAGCCCCAGGGGGACCCAAAGTAACGAGCAGTACTTC; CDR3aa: CASSPRGTQSNEQYF
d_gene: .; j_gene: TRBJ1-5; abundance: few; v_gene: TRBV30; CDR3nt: TGTGCCTGGAGTCAGCGCAGCAATCAGCCCCAGCATTTT; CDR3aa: CAWSQRSNQPQHF
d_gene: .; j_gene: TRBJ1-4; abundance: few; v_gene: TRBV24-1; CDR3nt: TGTGCCACCAGTGAATCCCCCCGCCCCCGAGGGGAAAAACTGTTTTTT; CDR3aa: CATSESPRPRGEKLFF
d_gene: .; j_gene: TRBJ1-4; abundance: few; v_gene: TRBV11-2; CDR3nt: TGTGCCAGCCATTGGACGGCGGCGGGTGCTAATGAAAAACTGTTTTTT; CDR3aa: CASHWTAAGANEKLFF
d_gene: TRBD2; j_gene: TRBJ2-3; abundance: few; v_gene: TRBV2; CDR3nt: TGTGCCAGCAAATGGAGGCTAGCGGCTCTAGATACGCAGTATTTT; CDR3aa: CASKWRLAALDTQYF
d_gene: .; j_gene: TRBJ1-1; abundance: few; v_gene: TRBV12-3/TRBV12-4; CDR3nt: TGTGCCAGCAGTTTAAGGGGTGTGGAACCTGAAGCTTTCTTT; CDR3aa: CASSLRGVEPEAFF
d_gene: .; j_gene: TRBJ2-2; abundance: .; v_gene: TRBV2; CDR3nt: TGTGCCAGCCGTTCCGGGGGACCCACCGGGGAGCTGTTTTTT; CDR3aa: CASRSGGPTGELFF
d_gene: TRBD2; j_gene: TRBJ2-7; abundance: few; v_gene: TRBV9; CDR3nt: TGTGCCAGCAGCGTAGTCCCTAGCGGGGAGAACGAGCAGTACTTC; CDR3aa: CASSVVPSGENEQYF
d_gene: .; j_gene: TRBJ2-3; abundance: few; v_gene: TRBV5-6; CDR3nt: TGTGCCAGCAGCCGTATGGACTCAGATACGCAGTATTTT; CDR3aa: CASSRMDSDTQYF
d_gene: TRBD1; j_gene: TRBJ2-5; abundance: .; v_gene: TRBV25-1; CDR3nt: TGTGCCAGCAGTGATTGGGACAGCCCTGGGGAGACCCAGTACTTC; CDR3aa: CASSDWDSPGETQYF
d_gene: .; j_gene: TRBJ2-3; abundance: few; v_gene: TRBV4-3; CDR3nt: TGCGCCAGCAGCCAAGATTATCTGGCAGATACGCAGTATTTT; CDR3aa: CASSQDYLADTQYF
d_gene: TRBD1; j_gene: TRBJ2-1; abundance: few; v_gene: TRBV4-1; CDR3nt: TGCGCCAGCAGCCCAATGACTCTCGGGACAGGGATCAATGAGCAGTTCTTC; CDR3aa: CASSPMTLGTGINEQFF
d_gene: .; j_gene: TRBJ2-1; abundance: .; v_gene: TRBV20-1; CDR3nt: TGCAGTGCTATTAGCAGCGGCAATGAGCAGTTCTTC; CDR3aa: CSAISSGNEQFF
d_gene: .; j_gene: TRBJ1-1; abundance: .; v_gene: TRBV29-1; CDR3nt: TGCAGCGTTGGGTCTTTAGGGAACACTGAAGCTTTCTTT; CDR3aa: CSVGSLGNTEAFF
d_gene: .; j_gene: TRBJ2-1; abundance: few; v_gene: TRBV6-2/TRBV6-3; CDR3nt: TGTGCCAGCAGTACCCTCGGGCAGTACAATGAGCAGTTCTTC; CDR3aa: CASSTLGQYNEQFF
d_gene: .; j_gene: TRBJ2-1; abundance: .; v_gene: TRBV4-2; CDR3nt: TGTGCCAGCAGCCCAGGCCTAACAATCGACAATGAGCAGTTCTTC; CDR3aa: CASSPGLTIDNEQFF
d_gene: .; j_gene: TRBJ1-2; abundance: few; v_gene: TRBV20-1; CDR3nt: TGCAGTGCTACCCGGGAGGGCTACACCTTC; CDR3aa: CSATREGYTF
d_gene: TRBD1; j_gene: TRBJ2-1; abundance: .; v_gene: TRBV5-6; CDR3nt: TGTGCCAGCAGCTCCAGGGGGAAGCCCTACAATGAGCAGTTCTTC; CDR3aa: CASSSRGKPYNEQFF
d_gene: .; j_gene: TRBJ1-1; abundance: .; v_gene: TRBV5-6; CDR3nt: TGTGCCAGCAACCCAGGGAGAAGGGTTCAGGCTTTCTTT; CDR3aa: CASNPGRRVQAFF
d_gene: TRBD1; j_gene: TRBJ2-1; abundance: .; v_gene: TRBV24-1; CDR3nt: TGTGCCACCAGCGGACAGGGTATTGAGCAGTTCTTC; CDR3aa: CATSGQGIEQFF
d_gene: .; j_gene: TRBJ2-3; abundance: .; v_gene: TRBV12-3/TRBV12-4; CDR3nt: TGTGCCAGCAGTTATAGGGGTCCGGGTGAGCAGTATTTT; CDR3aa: CASSYRGPGEQYF
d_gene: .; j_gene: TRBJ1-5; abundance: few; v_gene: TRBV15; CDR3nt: TGTGCCACCAGCGGACTCAATCAGCCCCAGCATTTT; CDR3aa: CATSGLNQPQHF
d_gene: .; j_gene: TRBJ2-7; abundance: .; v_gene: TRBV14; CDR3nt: TGTGCCAGCAGCCCTGAGGCAGGGTTCGAGAACGAGCAGTACTTC; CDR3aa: CASSPEAGFENEQYF
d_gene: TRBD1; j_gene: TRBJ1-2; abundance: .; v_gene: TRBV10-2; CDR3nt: TGCGCCAGCTTCCAGGGGCGGCAGGGGGCGGATGGCTACACCTTC; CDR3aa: CASFQGRQGADGYTF
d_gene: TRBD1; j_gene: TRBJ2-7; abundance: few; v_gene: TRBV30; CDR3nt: TGTGCCTGGGGGACAGGGGGCTACGAGCAGTACTTC; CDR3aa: CAWGTGGYEQYF
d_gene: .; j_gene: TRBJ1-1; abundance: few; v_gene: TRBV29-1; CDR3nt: TGCAGCGTTGTCGGGGACTGGGGTGACACTGAAGCTTTCTTT; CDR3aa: CSVVGDWGDTEAFF